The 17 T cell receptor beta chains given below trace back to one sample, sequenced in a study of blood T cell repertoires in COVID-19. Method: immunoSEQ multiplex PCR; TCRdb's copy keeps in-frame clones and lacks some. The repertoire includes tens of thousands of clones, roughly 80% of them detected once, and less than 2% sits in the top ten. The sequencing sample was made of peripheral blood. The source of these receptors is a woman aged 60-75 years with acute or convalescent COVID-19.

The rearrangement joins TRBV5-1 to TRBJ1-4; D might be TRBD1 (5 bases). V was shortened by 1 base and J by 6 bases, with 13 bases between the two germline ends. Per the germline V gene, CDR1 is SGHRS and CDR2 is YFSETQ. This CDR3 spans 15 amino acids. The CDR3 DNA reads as TGCGCCAGCAGCTTGTTCGGAAGGGGCGATGAAAAACTGTTTTTT. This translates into CASSLFGRGDEKLFF.

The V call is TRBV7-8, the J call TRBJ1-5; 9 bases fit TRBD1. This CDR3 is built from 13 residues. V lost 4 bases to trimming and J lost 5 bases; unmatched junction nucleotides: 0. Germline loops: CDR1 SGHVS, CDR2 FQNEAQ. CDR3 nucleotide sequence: TGTGCCAGCAGCTGGACAGGGGATCAGCCCCAGCATTTT. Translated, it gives CASSWTGDQPQHF.

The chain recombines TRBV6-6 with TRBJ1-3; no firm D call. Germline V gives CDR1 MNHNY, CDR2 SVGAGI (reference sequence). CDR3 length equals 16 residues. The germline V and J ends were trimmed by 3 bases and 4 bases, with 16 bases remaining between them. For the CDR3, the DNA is TGTGCCAGCAGTTATGGGCAGAGAGGGTCAGGAAACACCATATATTTT. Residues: CASSYGQRGSGNTIYF.

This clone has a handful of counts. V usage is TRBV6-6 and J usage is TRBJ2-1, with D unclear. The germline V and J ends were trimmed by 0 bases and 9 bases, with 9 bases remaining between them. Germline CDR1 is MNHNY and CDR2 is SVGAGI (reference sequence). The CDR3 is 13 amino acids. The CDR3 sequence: CASSYSGLAEQFF. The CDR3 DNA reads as TGTGCCAGCAGTTACTCGGGCCTGGCTGAGCAGTTCTTC.

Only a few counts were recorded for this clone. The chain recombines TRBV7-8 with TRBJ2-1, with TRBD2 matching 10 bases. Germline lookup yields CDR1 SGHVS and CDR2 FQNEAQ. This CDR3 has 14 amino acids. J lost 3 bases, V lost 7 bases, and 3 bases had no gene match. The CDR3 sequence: CASKLAGVYNEQFF. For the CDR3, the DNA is TGTGCCAGCAAGCTAGCGGGAGTCTACAATGAGCAGTTCTTC.

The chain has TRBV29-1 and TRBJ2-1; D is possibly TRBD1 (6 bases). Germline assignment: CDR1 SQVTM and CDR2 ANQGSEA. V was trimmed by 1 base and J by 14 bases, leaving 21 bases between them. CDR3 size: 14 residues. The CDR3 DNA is TGCAGCGTTGAAGTTTCATGGCCGGGACCAGGGGAGTTCTTC. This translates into CSVEVSWPGPGEFF.

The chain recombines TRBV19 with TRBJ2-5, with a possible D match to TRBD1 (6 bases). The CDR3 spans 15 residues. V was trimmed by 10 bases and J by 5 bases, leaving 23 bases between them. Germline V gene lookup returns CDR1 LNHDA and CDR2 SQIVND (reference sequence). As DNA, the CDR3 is TGTGCCACTAAAGGCGGAACAGGGTGGGCGGAGACCCAGTACTTC. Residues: CATKGGTGWAETQYF.

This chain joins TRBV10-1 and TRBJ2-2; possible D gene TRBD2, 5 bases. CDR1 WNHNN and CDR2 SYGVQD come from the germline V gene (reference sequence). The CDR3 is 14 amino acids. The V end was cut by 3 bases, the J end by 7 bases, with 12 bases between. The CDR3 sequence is CASSERRSGGELFF. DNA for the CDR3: TGCGCCAGCAGTGAACGGAGGTCGGGCGGGGAGCTGTTTTTT.

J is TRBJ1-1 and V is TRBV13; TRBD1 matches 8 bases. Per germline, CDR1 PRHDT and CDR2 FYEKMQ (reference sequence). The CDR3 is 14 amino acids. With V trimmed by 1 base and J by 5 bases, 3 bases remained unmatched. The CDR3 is CASSLAGGRTEAFF. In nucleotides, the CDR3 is TGTGCCAGCAGCTTAGCAGGGGGCAGAACTGAAGCTTTCTTT.

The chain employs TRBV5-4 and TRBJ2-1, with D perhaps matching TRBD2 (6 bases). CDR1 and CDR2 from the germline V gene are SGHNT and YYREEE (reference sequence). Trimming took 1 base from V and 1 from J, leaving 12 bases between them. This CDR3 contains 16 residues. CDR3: CASSLSGSASYNEQFF. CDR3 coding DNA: TGTGCCAGCAGCTTGTCCGGGAGCGCATCCTACAATGAGCAGTTCTTC.

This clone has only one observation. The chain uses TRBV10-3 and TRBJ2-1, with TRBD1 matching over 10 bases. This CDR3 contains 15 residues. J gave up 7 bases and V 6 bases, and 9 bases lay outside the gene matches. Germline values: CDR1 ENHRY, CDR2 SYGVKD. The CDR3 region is CAISSGQGGRNEQFF. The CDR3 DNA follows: TGTGCCATCAGCTCAGGACAGGGGGGTAGAAATGAGCAGTTCTTC.

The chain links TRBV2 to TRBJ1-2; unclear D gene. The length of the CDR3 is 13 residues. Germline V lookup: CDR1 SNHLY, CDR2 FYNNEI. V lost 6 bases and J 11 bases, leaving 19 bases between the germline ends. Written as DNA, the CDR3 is TGTGCCAGCAGGACCCCCTCGTTGGAGGCATACACCTTC. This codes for CASRTPSLEAYTF. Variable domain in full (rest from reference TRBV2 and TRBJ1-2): EPEVTQTPSHQVTQMGQEVILRCVPISNHLYFYWYRQILGQKVEFLVSFYNNEISEKSEIFDDQFSVERPDGSNFTLKIRSTKLEDSAMYFCASRTPSLEAYTFGSGTRLTVV.

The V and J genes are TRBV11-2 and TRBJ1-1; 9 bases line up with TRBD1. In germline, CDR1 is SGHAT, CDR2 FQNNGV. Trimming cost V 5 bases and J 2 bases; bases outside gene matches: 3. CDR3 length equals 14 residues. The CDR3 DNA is TGTGCCAGCAGCATCACAGGGGGCAACACTGAAGCTTTCTTT. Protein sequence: CASSITGGNTEAFF. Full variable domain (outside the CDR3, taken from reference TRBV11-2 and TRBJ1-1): EAGVAQSPRYKIIEKRQSVAFWCNPISGHATLYWYQQILGQGPKLLIQFQNNGVVDDSQLPKDRFSAERLKGVDSTLKIQPAKLEDSAVYLCASSITGGNTEAFFGQGTRLTVV.

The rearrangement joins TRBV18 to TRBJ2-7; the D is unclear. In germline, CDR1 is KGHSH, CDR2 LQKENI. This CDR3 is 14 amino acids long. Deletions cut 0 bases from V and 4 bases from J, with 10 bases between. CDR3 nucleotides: TGTGCCAGCTCACCACCGAGCCTCCCGTACGAGCAGTACTTC. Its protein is CASSPPSLPYEQYF.

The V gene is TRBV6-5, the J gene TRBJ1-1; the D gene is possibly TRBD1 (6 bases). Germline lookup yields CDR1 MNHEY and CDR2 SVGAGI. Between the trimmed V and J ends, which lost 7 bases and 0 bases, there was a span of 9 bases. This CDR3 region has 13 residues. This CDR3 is CASTGQLNTEAFF. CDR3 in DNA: TGTGCCAGCACCGGACAGTTGAACACTGAAGCTTTCTTT.

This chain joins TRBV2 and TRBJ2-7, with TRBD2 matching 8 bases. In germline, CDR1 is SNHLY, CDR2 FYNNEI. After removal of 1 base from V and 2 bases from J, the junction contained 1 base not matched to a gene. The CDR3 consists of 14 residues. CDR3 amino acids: CASSEERGTYEQYF. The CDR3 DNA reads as TGTGCCAGCAGTGAAGAGCGGGGGACCTACGAGCAGTACTTC.

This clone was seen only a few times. The CDR3 nucleotides read TGTGCCACCAGCAGAGGTCCAGGGGCGGGCGGGGAGCTGTTTTTT. Amino acids: CATSRGPGAGGELFF. V is TRBV15 and J is TRBJ2-2; D perhaps matches TRBD1 (6 bases). Trimming shortened V by 1 base and J by 7 bases, and 13 bases separated the two germline ends. The CDR3 has 15 residues. Germline V gives CDR1 LNHNV, CDR2 YYDKDF (reference sequence).